The rows below give T cell receptor beta chains drawn from one sample of a study of T-cell memory formation after mild COVID-19. TCRdb reprocessed the 5' RACE reads with MiXCR, giving one entry per CDR3 protein. The data contain under 400,000 distinct CDR3 sequences, under 30% of them singletons. The source material was PBMCs or a T cell subset sorted from them (not recorded which). The receptor set was obtained from an adult woman who had mild COVID-19 (a few samples of this study predate the infection). Cell type and time point are not known. Both conserved end residues are part of each CDR3. The D gene is left open where the match is weak. Size is stated for part of the rows, as once, few or many counts, or as a class when the clone is expanded.

v_call: TRBV7-8
j_call: TRBJ1-5
clone_size: few
d_call: NA
cdr3_aa: CASSLGRGVVPDQPQHF
cdr3_nt: TGTGCCAGCAGCTTAGGGCGGGGGGTGGTACCGGATCAGCCCCAGCATTTT

v_call: TRBV6-2/TRBV6-3
j_call: TRBJ1-5
clone_size: NA
d_call: NA
cdr3_aa: CASSYGNQPQHF
cdr3_nt: TGTGCCAGCAGTTACGGTAATCAGCCCCAGCATTTT

v_call: TRBV20-1
j_call: TRBJ1-2
clone_size: NA
d_call: NA
cdr3_aa: CSASATALTNYGYTF
cdr3_nt: TGCAGTGCTAGTGCGACTGCCCTAACCAACTATGGCTACACCTTC

v_call: TRBV4-1
j_call: TRBJ1-6
clone_size: NA
d_call: TRBD1
cdr3_aa: CASSLGTGRRLGSPLHF
cdr3_nt: TGCGCCAGCAGCCTCGGGACAGGGAGACGTCTAGGTTCACCCCTCCACTTT

v_call: TRBV7-2
j_call: TRBJ2-6
clone_size: many
d_call: TRBD2
cdr3_aa: CASSLVSSGNSGANVLTF
cdr3_nt: TGTGCCAGCAGCTTAGTGTCTAGCGGGAACTCTGGGGCCAACGTCCTGACTTTC

v_call: TRBV7-3
j_call: TRBJ1-1
clone_size: NA
d_call: TRBD1
cdr3_aa: CASSTTGVNTEAFF
cdr3_nt: TGTGCCAGCAGCACCACAGGGGTGAACACTGAAGCTTTCTTT

v_call: TRBV6-6
j_call: TRBJ2-1
clone_size: NA
d_call: NA
cdr3_aa: CASSLLYNEQFF
cdr3_nt: TGTGCCAGCAGCCTACTATACAATGAGCAGTTCTTC

v_call: TRBV4-3
j_call: TRBJ2-7
clone_size: NA
d_call: NA
cdr3_aa: CASSRASVSSYEQYF
cdr3_nt: TGCGCCAGCAGCCGGGCTAGCGTGTCGTCCTACGAGCAGTACTTC

v_call: TRBV6-6
j_call: TRBJ2-2
clone_size: few
d_call: NA
cdr3_aa: CASRIPSTGELFF
cdr3_nt: TGTGCCAGCAGGATCCCTAGCACCGGGGAGCTGTTTTTT

v_call: TRBV7-2
j_call: TRBJ2-1
clone_size: NA
d_call: NA
cdr3_aa: CASSLGGTSYNEQFF
cdr3_nt: TGTGCCAGCAGCTTAGGCGGAACCTCCTACAATGAGCAGTTCTTC

v_call: TRBV9
j_call: TRBJ2-2
clone_size: few
d_call: NA
cdr3_aa: CASSDEGRQGGELFF
cdr3_nt: TGTGCCAGCAGCGACGAAGGACGGCAGGGCGGGGAGCTGTTTTTT

v_call: TRBV10-3
j_call: TRBJ2-3
clone_size: NA
d_call: NA
cdr3_aa: CAISVSGADTQYF
cdr3_nt: TGTGCCATCAGCGTTTCCGGGGCAGATACGCAGTATTTT

v_call: TRBV5-4
j_call: TRBJ2-4
clone_size: few
d_call: TRBD1
cdr3_aa: CASSIRTGRAKNIQYF
cdr3_nt: TGTGCCAGCAGCATCAGGACAGGCAGGGCCAAAAACATTCAGTACTTC

v_call: TRBV4-1
j_call: TRBJ2-1
clone_size: few
d_call: NA
cdr3_aa: CASSQVAGPLNEQFF
cdr3_nt: TGCGCCAGCAGCCAAGTGGCGGGGCCACTGAATGAGCAGTTCTTC

v_call: TRBV5-1
j_call: TRBJ2-7
clone_size: once
d_call: TRBD1
cdr3_aa: CASSLWGTGDTYEQYF
cdr3_nt: TGCGCCAGCAGCTTGTGGGGGACAGGGGATACCTACGAGCAGTACTTC

v_call: TRBV7-9
j_call: TRBJ2-1
clone_size: few
d_call: NA
cdr3_aa: CASSLGGYGDEQFF
cdr3_nt: TGTGCCAGCAGCCTCGGGGGTTATGGGGATGAGCAGTTCTTC

v_call: TRBV9
j_call: TRBJ2-7
clone_size: many
d_call: TRBD2
cdr3_aa: CASSTGTSAYEQYF
cdr3_nt: TGTGCCAGCAGCACCGGGACTAGCGCCTACGAGCAGTACTTC

v_call: TRBV7-9
j_call: TRBJ1-2
clone_size: NA
d_call: TRBD1
cdr3_aa: CASSQPGQQGYTF
cdr3_nt: TGTGCCAGCAGCCAACCGGGACAGCAGGGCTACACCTTC

v_call: TRBV6-1
j_call: TRBJ2-7
clone_size: NA
d_call: TRBD1
cdr3_aa: CASSEGTGGVYEQYF
cdr3_nt: TGTGCCAGCAGTGAAGGGACAGGGGGAGTCTACGAGCAGTACTTC

v_call: TRBV24-1
j_call: TRBJ2-2
clone_size: NA
d_call: NA
cdr3_aa: CATSDLLGGLTGELFF
cdr3_nt: TGTGCCACCAGTGATTTGCTCGGGGGCCTCACCGGGGAGCTGTTTTTT